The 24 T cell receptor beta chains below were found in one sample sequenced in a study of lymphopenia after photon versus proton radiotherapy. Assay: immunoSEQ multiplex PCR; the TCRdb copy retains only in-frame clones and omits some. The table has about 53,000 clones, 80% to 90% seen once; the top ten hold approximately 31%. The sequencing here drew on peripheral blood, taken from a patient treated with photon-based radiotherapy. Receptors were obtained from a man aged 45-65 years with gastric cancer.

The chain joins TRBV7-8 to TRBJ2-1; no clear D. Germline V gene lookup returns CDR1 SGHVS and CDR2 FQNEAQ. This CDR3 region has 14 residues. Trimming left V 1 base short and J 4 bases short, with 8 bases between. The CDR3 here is CASSLEPLYNEQFF. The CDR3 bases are TGTGCCAGCAGCTTAGAACCCCTGTACAATGAGCAGTTCTTC.

DNA for the CDR3: TGTGCCAGCACTCCCGGGATCGAGCAGTTCTTC. Protein: CASTPGIEQFF. This chain joins TRBV11-2 and TRBJ2-1; D is possibly TRBD2 (5 bases). Germline-derived CDR1 and CDR2 are SGHAT and FQNNGV. V lost 7 bases and J 10 bases, leaving 11 bases between the germline ends. CDR3 length: 11 amino acids.

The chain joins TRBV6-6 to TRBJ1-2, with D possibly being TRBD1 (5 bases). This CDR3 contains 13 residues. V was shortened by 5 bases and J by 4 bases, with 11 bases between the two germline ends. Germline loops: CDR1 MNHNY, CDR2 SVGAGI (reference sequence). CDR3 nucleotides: TGTGCCAGCAGTCCCGCCGGGGGCTATGGCTACACCTTC. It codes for CASSPAGGYGYTF.

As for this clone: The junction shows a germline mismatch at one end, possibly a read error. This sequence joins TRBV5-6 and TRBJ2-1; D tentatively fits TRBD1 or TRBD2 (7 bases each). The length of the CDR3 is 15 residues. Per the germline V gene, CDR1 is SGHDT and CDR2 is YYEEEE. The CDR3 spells CASSLSGTVYKEQFF. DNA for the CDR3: TGTGCCAGCAGTCTGAGCGGGACAGTTTACAAGGAGCAGTTCTTC.

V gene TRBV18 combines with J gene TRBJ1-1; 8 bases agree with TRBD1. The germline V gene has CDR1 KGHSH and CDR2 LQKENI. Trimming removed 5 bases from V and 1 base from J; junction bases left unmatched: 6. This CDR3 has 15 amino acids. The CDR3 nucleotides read TGTGCCAGCTCAACTCAGACAGGGGCGAACACTGAAGCTTTCTTT. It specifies CASSTQTGANTEAFF.

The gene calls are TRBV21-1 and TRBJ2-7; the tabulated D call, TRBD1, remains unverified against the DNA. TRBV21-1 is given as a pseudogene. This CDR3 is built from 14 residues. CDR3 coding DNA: TGTGCCAGCTCCAACCCAGGGGGCAGCTACGAGCAGTACTTC. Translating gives CASSNPGGSYEQYF.

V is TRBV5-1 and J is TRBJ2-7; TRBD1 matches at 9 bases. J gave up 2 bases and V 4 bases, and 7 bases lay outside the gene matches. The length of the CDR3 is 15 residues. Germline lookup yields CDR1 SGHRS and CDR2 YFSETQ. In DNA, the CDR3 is TGCGCCAGCAGCCCCTTACAGGGGGCTACCTACGAGCAGTACTTC. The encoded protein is CASSPLQGATYEQYF.

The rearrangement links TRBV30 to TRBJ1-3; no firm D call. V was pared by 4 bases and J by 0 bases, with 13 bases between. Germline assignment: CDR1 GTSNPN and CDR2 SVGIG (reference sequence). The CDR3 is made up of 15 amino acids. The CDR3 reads CAWNVPRFSGNTIYF. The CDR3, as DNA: TGTGCCTGGAACGTCCCCAGGTTCTCTGGAAACACCATATATTTT.

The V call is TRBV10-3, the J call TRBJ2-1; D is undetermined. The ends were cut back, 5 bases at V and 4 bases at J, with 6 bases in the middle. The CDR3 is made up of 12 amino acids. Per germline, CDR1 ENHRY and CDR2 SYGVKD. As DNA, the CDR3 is TGTGCCATCAGTCAACAGTACAATGAGCAGTTCTTC. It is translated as CAISQQYNEQFF.

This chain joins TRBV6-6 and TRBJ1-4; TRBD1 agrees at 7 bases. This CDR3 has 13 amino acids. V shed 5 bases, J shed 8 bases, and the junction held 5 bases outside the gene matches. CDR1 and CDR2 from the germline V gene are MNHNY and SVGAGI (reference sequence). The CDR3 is CASSDRAGEKLFF. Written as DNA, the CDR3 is TGTGCCAGCAGTGACAGGGCGGGCGAAAAACTGTTTTTT.

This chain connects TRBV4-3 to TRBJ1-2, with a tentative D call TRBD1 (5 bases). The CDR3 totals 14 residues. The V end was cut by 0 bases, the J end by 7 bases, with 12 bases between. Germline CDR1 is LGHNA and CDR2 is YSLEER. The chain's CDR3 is CASSQEARVGGYTF. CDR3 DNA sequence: TGCGCCAGCAGCCAAGAGGCCAGGGTGGGTGGCTACACCTTC.

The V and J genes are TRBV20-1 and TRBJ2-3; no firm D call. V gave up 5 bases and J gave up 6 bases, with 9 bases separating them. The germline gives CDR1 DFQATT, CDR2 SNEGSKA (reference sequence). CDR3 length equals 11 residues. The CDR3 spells CSAQRGDTQYF. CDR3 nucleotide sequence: TGCAGTGCTCAGCGAGGCGATACGCAGTATTTT.

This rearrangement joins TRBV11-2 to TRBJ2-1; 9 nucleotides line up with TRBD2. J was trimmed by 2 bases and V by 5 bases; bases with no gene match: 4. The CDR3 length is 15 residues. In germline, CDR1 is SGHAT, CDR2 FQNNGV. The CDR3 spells CASSTRLAAYNEQFF. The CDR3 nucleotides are TGTGCCAGCAGCACCCGACTAGCGGCCTACAATGAGCAGTTCTTC.

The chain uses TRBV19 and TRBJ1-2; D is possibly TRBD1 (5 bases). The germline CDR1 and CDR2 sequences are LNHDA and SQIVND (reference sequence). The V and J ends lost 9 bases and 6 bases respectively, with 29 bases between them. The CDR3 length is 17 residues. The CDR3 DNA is TGTGCCAGCAATACCTACCCGACGGGACGGTCCACTCATGGCTACACCTTC. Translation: CASNTYPTGRSTHGYTF.

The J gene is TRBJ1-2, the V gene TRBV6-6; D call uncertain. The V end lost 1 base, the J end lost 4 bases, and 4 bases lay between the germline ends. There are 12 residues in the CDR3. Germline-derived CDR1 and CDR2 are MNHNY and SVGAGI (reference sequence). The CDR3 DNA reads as TGTGCCAGCAGTTACTTGGGCTATGGCTACACCTTC. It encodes CASSYLGYGYTF.

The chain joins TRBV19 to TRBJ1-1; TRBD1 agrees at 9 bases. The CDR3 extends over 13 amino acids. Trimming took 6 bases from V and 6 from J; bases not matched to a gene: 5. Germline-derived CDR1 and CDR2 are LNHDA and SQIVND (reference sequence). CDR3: CASRSDRGAEAFF. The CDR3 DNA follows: TGTGCCAGTAGATCGGACAGGGGTGCTGAAGCTTTCTTT.

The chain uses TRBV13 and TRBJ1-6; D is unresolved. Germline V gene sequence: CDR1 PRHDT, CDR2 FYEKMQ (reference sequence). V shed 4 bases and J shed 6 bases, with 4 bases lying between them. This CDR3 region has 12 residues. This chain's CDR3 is CASSWANSPLHF. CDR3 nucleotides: TGTGCCAGCAGCTGGGCTAATTCACCCCTCCACTTT.

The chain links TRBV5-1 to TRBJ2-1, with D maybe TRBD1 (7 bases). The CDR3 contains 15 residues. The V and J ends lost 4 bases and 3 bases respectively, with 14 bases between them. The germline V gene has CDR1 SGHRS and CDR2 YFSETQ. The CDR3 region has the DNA TGCGCCAGCAGCGGGGGGACAGATTTCTACAATGAGCAGTTCTTC. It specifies CASSGGTDFYNEQFF.

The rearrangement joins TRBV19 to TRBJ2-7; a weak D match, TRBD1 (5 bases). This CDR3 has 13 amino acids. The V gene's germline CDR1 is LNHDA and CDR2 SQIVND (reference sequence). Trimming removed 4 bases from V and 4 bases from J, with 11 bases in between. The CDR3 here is CASSSLGAYEQYF. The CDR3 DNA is TGTGCCAGTAGTAGCTTAGGGGCTTACGAGCAGTACTTC.

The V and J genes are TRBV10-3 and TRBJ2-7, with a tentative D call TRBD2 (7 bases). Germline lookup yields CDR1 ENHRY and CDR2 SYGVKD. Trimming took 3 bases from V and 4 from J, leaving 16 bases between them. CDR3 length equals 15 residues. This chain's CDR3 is CAISDSRGGAYEQYF. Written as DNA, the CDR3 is TGTGCCATCAGTGACTCAAGGGGGGGCGCATACGAGCAGTACTTC.

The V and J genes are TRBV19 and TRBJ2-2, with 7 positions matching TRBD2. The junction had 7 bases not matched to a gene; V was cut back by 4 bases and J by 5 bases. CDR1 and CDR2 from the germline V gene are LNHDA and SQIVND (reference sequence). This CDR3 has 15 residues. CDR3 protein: CASSNGLVGTGELFF. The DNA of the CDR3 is TGTGCCAGTAGTAACGGACTAGTAGGTACCGGGGAGCTGTTTTTT.

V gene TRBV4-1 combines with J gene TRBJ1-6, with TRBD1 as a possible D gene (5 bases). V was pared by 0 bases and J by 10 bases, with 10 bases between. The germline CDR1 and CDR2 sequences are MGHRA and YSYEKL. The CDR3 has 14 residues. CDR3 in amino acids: CASSQDPGGSPLHF. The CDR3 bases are TGCGCCAGCAGCCAAGACCCGGGGGGGTCACCCCTCCACTTT.

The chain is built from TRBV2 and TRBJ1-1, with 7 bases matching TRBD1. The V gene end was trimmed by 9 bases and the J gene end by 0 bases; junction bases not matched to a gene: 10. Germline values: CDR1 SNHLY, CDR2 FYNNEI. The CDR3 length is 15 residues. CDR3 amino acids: CASQRTGLMNTEAFF. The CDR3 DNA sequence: TGTGCCAGTCAGAGGACAGGTCTCATGAACACTGAAGCTTTCTTT.

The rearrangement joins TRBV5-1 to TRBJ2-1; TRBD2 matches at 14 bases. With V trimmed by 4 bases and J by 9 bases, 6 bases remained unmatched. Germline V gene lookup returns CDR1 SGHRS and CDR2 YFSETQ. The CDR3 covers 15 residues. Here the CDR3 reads CASSGGLAGDVEQFF. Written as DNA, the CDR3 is TGCGCCAGCAGCGGGGGACTAGCGGGAGATGTTGAGCAGTTCTTC.